Below, 22 T cell receptor beta chains from the same sample are listed, as sequenced in a study of T cells in Graves' hyperthyroidism and ophthalmopathy. TCR beta CDR3 regions were amplified from RNA transcripts. The TCR CDR3 was amplified in a first-round RT-PCR using the HTBI primer set. One entry per CDR3 protein results from TCRdb running MiXCR on the multiplex PCR reads. The sample contains about 640,000 distinct CDR3 sequences, less than 25% of which appear only once. Sequencing was carried out using blood. These TCRs come from a man aged 25-45 years with Graves' ophthalmopathy.

This clonotype was seen a single time. One base away lies a much larger clone, so this may be a sequencing read error. V and J are TRBV12-3 or TRBV12-4 and TRBJ2-1, with 10 bases matching TRBD2. This CDR3 is built from 17 residues. CDR3 amino acids: CTSSFASSGRQYNEQFF. The CDR3 nucleotides are TGTACCAGCAGTTTCGCGTCTAGCGGGAGACAGTACAATGAGCAGTTCTTC.

V gene TRBV24-1 combines with J gene TRBJ2-3, with D possibly TRBD1 on 6 matching bases. Germline CDR1 is KGHDR and CDR2 is SFDVKD. The CDR3 length is 15 residues. Trimming removed 4 bases from V and 2 bases from J, with 12 bases in between. The chain's CDR3 is CATSDATGVTDTQYF. The DNA of the CDR3 is TGTGCCACCAGTGACGCGACAGGCGTCACAGATACGCAGTATTTT.

This clonotype was observed many times. Written as DNA, the CDR3 is TGTGCCAGCAGCTTAGATCCGGGGGGGAAACTGTTTTTT. Encoded protein: CASSLDPGGKLFF. The V and J genes are TRBV11-2 and TRBJ1-4, with D possibly matching TRBD1 (5 bases). There are 13 residues in the CDR3. From germline, CDR1 is SGHAT and CDR2 FQNNGV. V dropped 0 bases and J dropped 11 bases, with 10 bases sitting between them.

This clonotype came up a few times. The chain has TRBV30 and TRBJ2-7; D not resolved. The CDR3 covers 13 residues. The germline V gene has CDR1 GTSNPN and CDR2 SVGIG (reference sequence). V lost 2 bases and J lost 2, with 10 bases in between. The DNA for the CDR3 is TGTGCCTGGAGTCCGCCCAAAGCCTACGAGCAGTACTTC. Translation: CAWSPPKAYEQYF. The variable domain in full, completed from reference TRBV30 and TRBJ2-7, reads SQTIHQWPATLVQPVGSPLSLECTVEGTSNPNLYWYRQAAGRGLQLLFYSVGIGQISSEVPQNLSASRPQDRQFILSSKKLLLSDSGFYLCAWSPPKAYEQYFGPGTRLTVT.

Many counts were recorded for this clonotype. The V call is TRBV6-6, the J call TRBJ2-7; perhaps TRBD1 as D (5 bases). This CDR3 spans 14 amino acids. The germline V gene has CDR1 MNHNY and CDR2 SVGAGI (reference sequence). V was clipped by 2 bases and J by 5 bases, with 13 bases between them. In DNA form, the CDR3 reads TGTGCCAGCAGTTACGGAAGGGGCAGGGACGAGCAGTACTTC. This translates into CASSYGRGRDEQYF.

In this sample, this clonotype turned up a few times. The rearrangement uses TRBV6-1 and TRBJ2-1; no clear D. There are 13 residues in the CDR3. Looked up from germline, CDR1 is MNHNS and CDR2 is SASEGT. Trimming took off 3 bases at V and 4 bases at J, with 7 bases between the two ends. CDR3 nucleotide sequence: TGTGCCAGCAGTGATCAGCCATACAATGAGCAGTTCTTC. The encoded protein is CASSDQPYNEQFF.

This clonotype was recorded many times. The genes are TRBV30 and TRBJ1-1; D is unresolved. The germline gives CDR1 GTSNPN, CDR2 SVGIG (reference sequence). This CDR3 has 12 amino acids. V was shortened by 2 bases and J by 10 bases, with 14 bases between the two germline ends. The CDR3 sequence is CAWSPPIAGAFF. As DNA, the CDR3 is TGTGCCTGGAGTCCTCCTATCGCGGGAGCTTTCTTT.

About this clonotype itself: One end of the junction varies from germline; a read error may be responsible. The rearrangement links TRBV11-2 to TRBJ2-1; TRBD2 might be the D (6 bases). Germline V gene lookup returns CDR1 SGHAT and CDR2 FQNNGV. The CDR3 has 16 residues. CDR3 sequence (DNA): TGTACCAGCAGCTCAATCAAAGGGACTGGCCCCTCGGAGCAGTTCTTC. Its protein is CTSSSIKGTGPSEQFF.

The rearrangement joins TRBV6-2 or TRBV6-3 to TRBJ1-6; no reliable D call. The germline V gene has CDR1 MNHEY and CDR2 SVGEGT. Trimming took off 0 bases at V and 8 bases at J, with 14 bases between the two ends. The CDR3 has 16 amino acids. CDR3 region: CASSYSRAANHSPLHF. In nucleotides, the CDR3 is TGTGCCAGCAGTTACTCGAGGGCAGCGAATCATTCACCCCTCCACTTT.

V and J are TRBV10-3 and TRBJ1-1; D may be TRBD1 (5 bases). The CDR3 consists of 14 residues. The germline V gene encodes CDR1 ENHRY and CDR2 SYGVKD. Deletions cut 8 bases from V and 0 bases from J, with 13 bases between. CDR3 bases: TGTGCCATCTCGGGCGGGGGTCTGAACACTGAAGCTTTCTTT. Protein: CAISGGGLNTEAFF.

This clonotype was counted at least ten times. The genes are TRBV3-1 and TRBJ1-3; D gene uncertain. Per the germline V gene, CDR1 is LGHDT and CDR2 is YNNKEL (reference sequence). This CDR3 spans 14 amino acids. V gave up 3 bases and J gave up 0 bases, with 6 bases separating them. DNA for the CDR3: TGTGCCAGCAGCCAGGAAATCTCTGGAAACACCATATATTTT. Its translation: CASSQEISGNTIYF.

The rearrangement uses TRBV5-6 and TRBJ2-3, with 7 nucleotides matching TRBD1. With V trimmed by 0 bases and J by 0 bases, 4 bases remained unmatched. The CDR3 covers 16 residues. The germline V gene has CDR1 SGHDT and CDR2 YYEEEE. The CDR3 DNA reads as TGTGCCAGCAGCTTGGGAGGGACAGCTAGCACAGATACGCAGTATTTT. Amino acids: CASSLGGTASTDTQYF.

The V call is TRBV19, the J call TRBJ1-1; D perhaps matches TRBD1 (5 bases). Trimming pared 6 bases from V and 1 base from J, leaving 21 bases between. The CDR3 has 17 residues. The germline CDR1 and CDR2 sequences are LNHDA and SQIVND (reference sequence). Here the CDR3 DNA reads TGTGCCAGTAGAACCGAACCTAGGGGCGACAAGAACACTGAAGCTTTCTTT. Translation: CASRTEPRGDKNTEAFF.

The chain couples TRBV4-1 to TRBJ2-2; 8 nucleotides align to TRBD2. The CDR3 extends over 15 amino acids. CDR1 is MGHRA, CDR2 YSYEKL, per germline. V shed 2 bases, J shed 6 bases, and the junction held 5 bases outside the gene matches. This CDR3 is CASSQWDGRAGELFF. The DNA for the CDR3 is TGCGCCAGCAGCCAATGGGACGGGAGGGCCGGGGAGCTGTTTTTT.

This clonotype was found many times. This chain joins TRBV7-8 and TRBJ2-3; no clear D. CDR1 and CDR2 (germline): SGHVS, FQNEAQ. This CDR3 contains 13 residues. The V and J ends lost 4 bases and 6 bases respectively, with 11 bases between them. The CDR3 loop reads CASSWSLADTQYF. The CDR3 nucleotides read TGTGCCAGCAGCTGGAGTCTGGCGGATACGCAGTATTTT.

This clonotype was observed many times. This chain links TRBV28 with TRBJ2-3; 9 bases align to TRBD1. This CDR3 is 18 amino acids long. Germline V gene sequence: CDR1 MDHEN, CDR2 SYDVKM. The J segment lost 1 base and the V segment lost 4 bases, leaving 12 bases of the junction unmatched. This CDR3 is CASSSPITGGTGTDTQYF. CDR3 sequence (DNA): TGTGCCAGCAGTTCGCCCATTACAGGGGGCACTGGCACAGATACGCAGTATTTT. The whole variable domain, filled in from reference TRBV28 and TRBJ2-3, reads DVKVTQSSRYLVKRTGEKVFLECVQDMDHENMFWYRQDPGLGLRLIYFSYDVKMKEKGDIPEGYSVSREKKERFSLILESASTNQTSMYLCASSSPITGGTGTDTQYFGPGTRLTVL.

This clonotype has just a few counts. Written as DNA, the CDR3 is TGTGCCAGCAGCGTAGAGGAGGTCGCTAATTCACCCCTCCACTTT. Translation: CASSVEEVANSPLHF. The chain couples TRBV9 to TRBJ1-6, with no clear D. Trimming shortened V by 0 bases and J by 6 bases, and 10 bases separated the two germline ends. The CDR3 consists of 15 residues. The germline gives CDR1 SGDLS, CDR2 YYNGEE.

The V call is TRBV11-2, the J call TRBJ2-1; 7 bases are shared with TRBD1. Germline CDR1 and CDR2: SGHAT and FQNNGV. This CDR3 comprises 15 residues. With V trimmed by 6 bases and J by 1 base, 6 bases remained unmatched. For the CDR3, the DNA is TGTGCCAGCAGGCCTACAGGGGATTCCTACAATGAGCAGTTCTTC. Translation gives CASRPTGDSYNEQFF.

This clonotype was counted many times. This chain links TRBV7-9 with TRBJ2-3; 7 nucleotides align to TRBD1. The CDR3 length is 13 residues. Trimming removed 5 bases from V and 4 bases from J; junction bases left unmatched: 3. Germline-derived CDR1 and CDR2 are SEHNR and FQNEAQ (reference sequence). The CDR3 DNA follows: TGTGCCAGCAGCCTCGGGACAGCAGATACGCAGTATTTT. It translates to CASSLGTADTQYF.

There are many counts of this clonotype. The chain joins TRBV30 to TRBJ2-3; no clear D. Germline CDR1 GTSNPN, CDR2 SVGIG (reference sequence). Trimming took off 3 bases at V and 0 bases at J, with 10 bases between the two ends. The CDR3 is 14 amino acids. The CDR3 region has the DNA TGTGCCTGGAGGAAAAGGCCTAGCACAGATACGCAGTATTTT. It yields the protein CAWRKRPSTDTQYF.

The chain employs TRBV5-1 and TRBJ2-1, with TRBD2 identical over 15 bases. From germline, CDR1 is SGHRS and CDR2 YFSETQ. Trimming removed 4 bases from V and 6 bases from J; junction bases left unmatched: 11. CDR3 size: 18 residues. The chain's CDR3 is CASSARRGLAGGPNEQFF. CDR3 DNA sequence: TGCGCCAGCAGCGCACGAAGGGGACTAGCGGGAGGTCCCAATGAGCAGTTCTTC.

This clonotype showed up just a few times. The chain combines TRBV24-1 with TRBJ2-7; TRBD2 aligns across 14 bases. Germline trimming cut 8 bases from V and 0 bases from J; bases unmatched to any gene: 2. The germline CDR1 and CDR2 sequences are KGHDR and SFDVKD. CDR3 length: 15 amino acids. CDR3 bases: TGTGCCACCATGGGACTAGCGGGAGTCTCCTACGAGCAGTACTTC. It translates to CATMGLAGVSYEQYF.